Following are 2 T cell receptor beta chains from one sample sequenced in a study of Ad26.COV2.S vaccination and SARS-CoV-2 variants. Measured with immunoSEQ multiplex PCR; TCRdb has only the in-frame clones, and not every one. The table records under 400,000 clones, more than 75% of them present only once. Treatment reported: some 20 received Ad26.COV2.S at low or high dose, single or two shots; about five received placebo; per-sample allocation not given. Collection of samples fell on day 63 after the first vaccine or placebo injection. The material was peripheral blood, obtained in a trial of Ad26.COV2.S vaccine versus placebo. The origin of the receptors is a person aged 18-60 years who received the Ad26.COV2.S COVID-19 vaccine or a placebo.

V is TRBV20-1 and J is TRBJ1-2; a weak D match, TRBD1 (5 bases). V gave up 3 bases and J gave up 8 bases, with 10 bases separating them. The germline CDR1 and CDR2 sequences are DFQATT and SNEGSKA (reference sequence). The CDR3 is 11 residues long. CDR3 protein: CSARTDGGYTF. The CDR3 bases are TGCAGTGCTAGGACAGATGGCGGCTACACCTTC.

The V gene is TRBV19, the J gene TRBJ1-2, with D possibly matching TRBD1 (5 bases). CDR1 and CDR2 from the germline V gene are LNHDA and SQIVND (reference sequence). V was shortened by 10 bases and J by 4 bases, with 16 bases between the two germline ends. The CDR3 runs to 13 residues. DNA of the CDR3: TGTGCCACTTCCAACAGCGGGGGCTATGGCTACACCTTC. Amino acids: CATSNSGGYGYTF.